The 5 T cell receptor beta chains listed next were all sequenced from one sample in a study of beta chain features in type 1 diabetes. Study-wide results and caveats: Shortening of TCRB CDR3s, moderate but significant, appeared in all four CD4+ subsets of Type 1 diabetes patients.

These receptors' targets are unknown. Expressed TCRB transcripts were sequenced after all isolated RNA was converted to cDNA. The assay was immunoSEQ multiplex PCR, and TCRdb's table has in-frame clones only and misses some. The table records around 600,000 clones, around 11% of them present only once. The sequencing input was naive CD4+ T cells from blood. Receptors originate from a man aged 30-40 years with type 1 diabetes.

This clone has a handful of counts. For the CDR3, the DNA is TGTGCCAGCTCACCAGACAGGGCTCACATTCAGTACTTC. It encodes CASSPDRAHIQYF. The V call is TRBV18, the J call TRBJ2-4, with 7 bases aligning to TRBD1. After removal of 2 bases from V and 8 bases from J, the junction contained 3 bases not matched to a gene. The CDR3 is 13 residues long. Germline values: CDR1 KGHSH, CDR2 LQKENI.

This clone was counted a few times. The same CDR3 arises from other DNA sequences in this sample as well. This chain links TRBV28 with TRBJ1-2; TRBD1 matches 8 bases. The CDR3 length is 14 residues. V lost 5 bases, J lost 0 bases, and 2 bases stayed unmatched. Germline CDR1 and CDR2: MDHEN and SYDVKM. The CDR3: CASSLRGPNYGYTF. In DNA, the CDR3 is TGTGCCAGCAGTCTCAGGGGGCCTAACTATGGCTACACCTTC.

This clone occurred a few times. The chain uses TRBV2 and TRBJ1-2, with TRBD1 matching 7 bases. Unmatched junction bases numbered 6, after V lost 4 bases and J lost 4 bases. This CDR3 comprises 14 residues. CDR1 is SNHLY, CDR2 FYNNEI, per germline. DNA of the CDR3: TGTGCCAGCAGTGCTACAGGGGCCTCCTATGGCTACACCTTC. Translation: CASSATGASYGYTF.

The chain carries TRBV28 and TRBJ2-1, with 12 bases identical to TRBD2. Germline loops: CDR1 MDHEN, CDR2 SYDVKM. The CDR3 loop spans 17 amino acids. J gave up 2 bases and V 7 bases, and 9 bases lay outside the gene matches. The CDR3 region is CASKGTSGPLPYNEQFF. Written as DNA, the CDR3 is TGTGCCAGCAAGGGGACTAGCGGGCCGCTTCCCTACAATGAGCAGTTCTTC.

This chain connects TRBV7-2 to TRBJ2-7, with D perhaps TRBD2 (5 bases). Trimming removed 4 bases from V and 1 base from J, with 23 bases in between. This CDR3 is 18 amino acids long. Germline CDR1 and CDR2: SGHTA and FQGNSA. The chain's CDR3 is CASSSKQQFGVGSYEQYF. The CDR3 bases are TGTGCCAGCAGCTCGAAGCAGCAATTCGGGGTTGGGTCCTACGAGCAGTACTTC.